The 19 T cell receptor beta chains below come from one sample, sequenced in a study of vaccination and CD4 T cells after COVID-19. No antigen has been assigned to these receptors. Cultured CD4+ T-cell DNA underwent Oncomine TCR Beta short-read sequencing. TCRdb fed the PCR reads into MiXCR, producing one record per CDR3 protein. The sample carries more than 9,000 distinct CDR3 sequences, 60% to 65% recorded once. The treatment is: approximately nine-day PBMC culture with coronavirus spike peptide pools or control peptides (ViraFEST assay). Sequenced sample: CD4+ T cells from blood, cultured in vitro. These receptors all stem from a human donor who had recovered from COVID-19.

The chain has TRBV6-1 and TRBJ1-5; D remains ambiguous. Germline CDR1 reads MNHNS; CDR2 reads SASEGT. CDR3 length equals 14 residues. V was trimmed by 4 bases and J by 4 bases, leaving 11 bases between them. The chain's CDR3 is CASSGRQQNQPQHF. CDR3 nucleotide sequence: TGTGCCAGCAGTGGTAGGCAGCAGAATCAGCCCCAGCATTTT.

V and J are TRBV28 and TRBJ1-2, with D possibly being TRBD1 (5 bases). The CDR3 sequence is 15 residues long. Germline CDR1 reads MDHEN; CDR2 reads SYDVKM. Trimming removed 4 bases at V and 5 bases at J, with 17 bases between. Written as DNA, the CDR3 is TGTGCCAGCAGTTCCCAGGGCTTTATCTTTTATGGCTACACCTTC. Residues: CASSSQGFIFYGYTF.

In DNA form, the CDR3 reads TGTGCCAGCAGTTTTGGGTCTTCGAATCAGCCCCAGCATTTT. Protein: CASSFGSSNQPQHF. The J gene is TRBJ1-5, the V gene TRBV28; D uncertain. Germline V gene lookup returns CDR1 MDHEN and CDR2 SYDVKM. V gave up 3 bases and J gave up 4 bases, with 10 bases separating them. CDR3 length equals 14 residues.

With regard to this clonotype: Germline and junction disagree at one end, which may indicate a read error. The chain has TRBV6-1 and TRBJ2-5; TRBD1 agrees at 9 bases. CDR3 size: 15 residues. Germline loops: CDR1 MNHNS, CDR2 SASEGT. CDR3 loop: CASTVTGGTWETQYF. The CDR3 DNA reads TGCGCCAGCACAGTTACAGGGGGCACATGGGAGACCCAGTACTTC.

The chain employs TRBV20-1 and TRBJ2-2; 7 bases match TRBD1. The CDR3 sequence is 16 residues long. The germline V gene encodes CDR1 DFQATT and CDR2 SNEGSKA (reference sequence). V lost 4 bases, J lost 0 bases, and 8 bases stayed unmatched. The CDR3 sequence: CSAMGPGTANTGELFF. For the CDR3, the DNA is TGCAGTGCTATGGGCCCCGGGACAGCGAACACCGGGGAGCTGTTTTTT.

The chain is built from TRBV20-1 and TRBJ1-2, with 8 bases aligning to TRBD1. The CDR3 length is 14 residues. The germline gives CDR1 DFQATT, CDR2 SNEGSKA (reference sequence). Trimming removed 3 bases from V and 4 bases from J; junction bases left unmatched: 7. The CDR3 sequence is CSARQGALGYGYTF. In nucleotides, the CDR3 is TGCAGTGCTAGGCAGGGGGCTCTAGGCTATGGCTACACCTTC.

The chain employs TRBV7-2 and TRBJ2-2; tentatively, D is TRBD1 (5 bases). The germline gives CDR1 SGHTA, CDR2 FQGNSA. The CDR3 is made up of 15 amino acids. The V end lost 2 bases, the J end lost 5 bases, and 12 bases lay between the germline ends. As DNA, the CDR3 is TGTGCCAGCAGCTTATTCGGACCAGGGACCGGGGAGCTGTTTTTT. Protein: CASSLFGPGTGELFF.

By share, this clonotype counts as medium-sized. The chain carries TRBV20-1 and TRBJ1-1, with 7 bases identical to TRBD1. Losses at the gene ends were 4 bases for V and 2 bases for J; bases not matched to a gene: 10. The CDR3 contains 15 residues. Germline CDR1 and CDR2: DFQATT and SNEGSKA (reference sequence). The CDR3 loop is CSAKNGQVRNTEAFF. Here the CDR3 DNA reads TGCAGTGCTAAGAACGGACAGGTTAGAAACACTGAAGCTTTCTTT.

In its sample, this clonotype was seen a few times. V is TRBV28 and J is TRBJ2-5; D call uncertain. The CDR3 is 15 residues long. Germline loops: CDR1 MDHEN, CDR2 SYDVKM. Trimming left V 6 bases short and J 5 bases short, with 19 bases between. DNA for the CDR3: TGTGCCAGCAGCCCCCCGGGCACAAGTCCGGAGACCCAGTACTTC. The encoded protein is CASSPPGTSPETQYF.

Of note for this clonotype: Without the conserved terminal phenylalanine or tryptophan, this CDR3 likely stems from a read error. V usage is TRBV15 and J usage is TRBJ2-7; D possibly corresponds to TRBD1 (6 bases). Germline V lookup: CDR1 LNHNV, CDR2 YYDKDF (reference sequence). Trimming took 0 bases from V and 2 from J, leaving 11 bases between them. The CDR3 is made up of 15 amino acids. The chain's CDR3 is CATSREKGVTYEQYS. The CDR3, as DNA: TGTGCCACCAGCAGAGAGAAGGGGGTCACCTACGAGCAGTACTCC.

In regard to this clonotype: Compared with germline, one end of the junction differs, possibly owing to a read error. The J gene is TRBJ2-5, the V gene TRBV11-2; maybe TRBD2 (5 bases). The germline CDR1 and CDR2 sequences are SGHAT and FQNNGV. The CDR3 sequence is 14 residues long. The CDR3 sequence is CASSLGGGGETQHF. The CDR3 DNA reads TGTGCCAGCAGCTTAGGCGGAGGAGGAGAGACCCAGCACTTC.

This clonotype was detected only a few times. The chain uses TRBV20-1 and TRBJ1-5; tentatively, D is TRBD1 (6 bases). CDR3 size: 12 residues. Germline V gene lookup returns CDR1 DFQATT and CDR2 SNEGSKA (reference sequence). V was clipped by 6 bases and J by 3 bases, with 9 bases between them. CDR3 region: CSAGDINQPQHF. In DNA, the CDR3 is TGCAGTGCGGGGGACATCAATCAGCCCCAGCATTTT.

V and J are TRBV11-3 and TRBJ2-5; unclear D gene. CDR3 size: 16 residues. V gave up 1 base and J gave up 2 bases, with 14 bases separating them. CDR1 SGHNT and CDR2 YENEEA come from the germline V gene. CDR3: CASSLGMVEIQETQYF. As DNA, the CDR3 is TGTGCCAGCAGCTTAGGGATGGTGGAGATACAAGAGACCCAGTACTTC.

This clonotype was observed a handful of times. CDR3 nucleotide sequence: TGTGCCAGCAGCTCCCGAGCGCCCGGGTTGAGCTATGGCTACACCTTC. Amino acids: CASSSRAPGLSYGYTF. The rearrangement links TRBV7-9 to TRBJ1-2; no clear D. This CDR3 has 16 residues. Trimming took 4 bases from V and 4 from J, leaving 19 bases between them. CDR1 SEHNR and CDR2 FQNEAQ come from the germline V gene (reference sequence). The variable domain in full, completed from reference TRBV7-9 and TRBJ1-2, reads DTGVSQNPRHKITKRGQNVTFRCDPISEHNRLYWYRQTLGQGPEFLTYFQNEAQLEKSRLLSDRFSAERPKGSFSTLEIQRTEQGDSAMYLCASSSRAPGLSYGYTFGSGTRLTVV.

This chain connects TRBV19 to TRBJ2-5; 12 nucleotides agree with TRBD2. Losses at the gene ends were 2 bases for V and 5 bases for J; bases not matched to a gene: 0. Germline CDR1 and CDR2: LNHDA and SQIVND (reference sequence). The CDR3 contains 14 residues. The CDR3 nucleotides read TGTGCCAGTAGTATAACTAGCGGGGGGGAGACCCAGTACTTC. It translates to CASSITSGGETQYF.

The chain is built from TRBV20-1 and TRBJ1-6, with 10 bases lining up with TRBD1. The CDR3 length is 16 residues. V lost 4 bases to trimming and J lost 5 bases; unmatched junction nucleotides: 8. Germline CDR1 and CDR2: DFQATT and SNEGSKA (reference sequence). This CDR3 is CSANPAGTGDNSPLHF. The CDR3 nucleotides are TGCAGTGCTAACCCAGCCGGGACAGGGGATAATTCACCCCTCCACTTT.

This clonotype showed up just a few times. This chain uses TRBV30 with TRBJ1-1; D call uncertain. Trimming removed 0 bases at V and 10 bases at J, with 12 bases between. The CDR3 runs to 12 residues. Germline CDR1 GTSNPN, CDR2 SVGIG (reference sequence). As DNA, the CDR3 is TGTGCCTGGAGTGTAGAAGGCGAGATAGCTTTCTTT. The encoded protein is CAWSVEGEIAFF. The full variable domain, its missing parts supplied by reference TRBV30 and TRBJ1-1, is SQTIHQWPATLVQPVGSPLSLECTVEGTSNPNLYWYRQAAGRGLQLLFYSVGIGQISSEVPQNLSASRPQDRQFILSSKKLLLSDSGFYLCAWSVEGEIAFFGQGTRLTVV.

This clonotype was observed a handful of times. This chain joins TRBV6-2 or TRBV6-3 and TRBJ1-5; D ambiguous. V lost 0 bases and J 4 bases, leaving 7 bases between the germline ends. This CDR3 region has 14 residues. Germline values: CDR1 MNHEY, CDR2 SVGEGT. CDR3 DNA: TGTGCCAGCAGTTACTCGGTTCAGAATCAGCCCCAGCATTTT. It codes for CASSYSVQNQPQHF.

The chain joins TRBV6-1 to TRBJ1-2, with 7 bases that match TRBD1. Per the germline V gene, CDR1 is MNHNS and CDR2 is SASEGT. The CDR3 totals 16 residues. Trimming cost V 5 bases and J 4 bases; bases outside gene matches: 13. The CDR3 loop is CASSLQDREDGYGYTF. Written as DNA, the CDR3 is TGTGCCAGCAGTCTACAAGACAGGGAGGACGGCTATGGCTACACCTTC.